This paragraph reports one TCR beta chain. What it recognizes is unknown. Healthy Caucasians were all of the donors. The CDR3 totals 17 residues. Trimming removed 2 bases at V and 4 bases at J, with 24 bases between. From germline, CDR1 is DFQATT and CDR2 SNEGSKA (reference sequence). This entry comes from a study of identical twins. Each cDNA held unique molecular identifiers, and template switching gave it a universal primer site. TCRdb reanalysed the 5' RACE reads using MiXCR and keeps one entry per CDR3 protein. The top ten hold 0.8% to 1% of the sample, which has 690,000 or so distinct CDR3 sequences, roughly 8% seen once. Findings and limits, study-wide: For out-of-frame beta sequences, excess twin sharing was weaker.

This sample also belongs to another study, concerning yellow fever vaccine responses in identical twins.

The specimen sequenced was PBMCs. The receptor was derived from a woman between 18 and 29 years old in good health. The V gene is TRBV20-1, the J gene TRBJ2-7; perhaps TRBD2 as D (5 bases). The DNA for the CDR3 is TGCAGTGCTAGACCCACCGGGGAGCGGTGGTACGGGTACGAGCAGTACTTC. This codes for CSARPTGERWYGYEQYF.